A selection of T cell receptor beta chains follows, all from one sample in a study of cytomegalovirus exposure and HLA in healthy donors. Assay used: immunoSEQ multiplex PCR; TCRdb lists only in-frame clones, some missing. The table lists 150,000 to 180,000 clones, 80% of them singletons, with approximately 5.6% in the top ten. The sample taken for sequencing was PBMCs. These receptors were collected from a middle-aged woman in good health and CMV-seropositive. The CDR3 runs from the conserved cysteine through the conserved F or W. Fields, in order: CDR3 length, D gene, J gene, V gene, clone size, CDR3 protein, CDR3 DNA. D genes are given only for firm matches. Clone size is shown for a subset of rows, as once, few, many or a class of expanded clone.

>13|TRBD1|TRBJ2-1|TRBV10-3|-
CATAGGSYNEQFF
TGTGCCACTGCAGGGGGCTCCTACAATGAGCAGTTCTTC
>18|-|TRBJ2-6|TRBV5-4|-
CASSLGGPGFSGANVLTF
TGTGCCAGCAGCCTGGGTGGGCCAGGCTTCTCTGGGGCCAACGTCCTGACTTTC
>13|-|TRBJ2-5|TRBV18|-
CASYLGQQETQYF
TGTGCCAGCTACCTGGGGCAGCAAGAGACCCAGTACTTC
>15|-|TRBJ2-1|TRBV7-9|-
CASSLAPGVNNEQFF
TGTGCCAGCAGCTTAGCACCGGGAGTGAACAATGAGCAGTTCTTC
>14|-|TRBJ2-7|TRBV6-5|few
CASSYSRDTFEQYF
TGTGCCAGCAGTTACTCGAGGGACACCTTTGAGCAGTACTTC
>16|-|TRBJ1-5|TRBV18|-
CASSPGLTMGNQPQHF
TGTGCCAGCTCACCTGGACTCACAATGGGCAATCAGCCCCAGCATTTT
>14|-|TRBJ1-1|TRBV30|-
CAWCLRGGRTEAFF
TGTGCCTGGTGCCTCCGGGGGGGGAGAACTGAAGCTTTCTTT
>13|-|TRBJ1-4|TRBV7-8|many
CASSQTTNEKLFF
TGTGCCAGCAGCCAAACAACTAATGAAAAACTGTTTTTT
>15|TRBD2|TRBJ2-1|TRBV7-6|-
CASSISGSSYNEQFF
TGTGCCAGCAGCATAAGCGGGAGCTCCTACAATGAGCAGTTCTTC
>15|TRBD1|TRBJ1-4|TRBV29-1|-
CSVEDQGAANEKLFF
TGCAGCGTTGAAGATCAGGGGGCAGCGAATGAAAAACTGTTTTTT
>13|-|TRBJ2-7|TRBV5-6|few
CASSFWSSYEQYF
TGTGCCAGCAGCTTCTGGAGCTCCTACGAGCAGTACTTC
>14|-|TRBJ2-7|TRBV27|-
CASSPRVGTYEQYF
TGTGCCAGCAGTCCCCGCGTCGGGACCTACGAGCAGTACTTC
>15|-|TRBJ1-5|TRBV19|-
CASSIARGYIQPQHF
TGTGCCAGTAGTATCGCCAGGGGTTACATTCAGCCCCAGCATTTT
>15|TRBD1|TRBJ2-7|TRBV18|-
CASSRTGQPSYEQYF
TGTGCCAGCTCGAGGACAGGGCAACCCTCCTACGAGCAGTACTTC
>16|-|TRBJ1-3|TRBV15|-
CATSRGVQGPGNTIYF
TGTGCCACCAGCAGAGGGGTACAGGGCCCTGGAAACACCATATATTTT
>15|-|TRBJ1-5|TRBV28|-
CASSFNNLSNQPQHF
TGTGCCAGCAGTTTCAACAACCTTAGCAATCAGCCCCAGCATTTT
>14|-|TRBJ2-7|TRBV5-4|-
CFNYRGRISYEQYF
TGCTTCAATTATCGAGGGAGAATTAGCTACGAGCAGTACTTC
>15|-|TRBJ2-4|TRBV30|-
CAWRLGGMAKNIQYF
TGTGCCTGGAGGTTAGGGGGTATGGCCAAAAACATTCAGTACTTC
>14|-|TRBJ2-1|TRBV5-1|-
CASSLAWSGNEQFF
TGCGCCAGCAGCTTGGCCTGGTCCGGCAATGAGCAGTTCTTC
>14|-|TRBJ2-7|TRBV5-1|-
CASSPVAGTYEQYF
TGCGCCAGCAGCCCGGTGGCAGGCACCTACGAGCAGTACTTC
>18|TRBD2|TRBJ2-1|TRBV11-3|-
CASSSDREGGRALNEQFF
TGTGCCAGCAGCTCCGACAGGGAAGGCGGGAGGGCCCTCAATGAGCAGTTCTTC
>16|TRBD2|TRBJ2-6|TRBV19|-
CASKLAGPSGANVLTF
TGTGCCAGTAAGTTAGCGGGCCCTTCTGGGGCCAACGTCCTGACTTTC
>15|-|TRBJ2-3|TRBV5-6|-
CASSPGLFSTDTQYF
TGTGCCAGCAGCCCTGGACTATTTAGCACAGATACGCAGTATTTT
>12|-|TRBJ1-1|TRBV28|-
CASSFRSTEAFF
TGTGCCAGCAGTTTCCGCAGCACTGAAGCTTTCTTT
>16|TRBD2|TRBJ2-3|TRBV6-6|-
CASSYSREGMTDTQYF
TGTGCCAGCAGTTACAGTCGGGAGGGCATGACAGATACGCAGTATTTT
>15|TRBD2|TRBJ2-3|TRBV29-1|-
CSVDTSGKGTDTQYF
TGCAGCGTAGATACTAGCGGCAAGGGGACAGATACGCAGTATTTT
>16|-|TRBJ2-1|TRBV5-1|-
CASRREAGGLTYEQFF
TGCGCCAGCAGACGGGAAGCGGGTGGGCTCACCTATGAGCAGTTCTTC